The source of this TCR beta chain is a study of spatial heterogeneity in lung cancer. V was clipped by 11 bases and J by 0 bases, with 28 bases between them. This CDR3 has 19 residues. As for time point: blood at routine non-recurrence follow-up after resection. TCRdb re-called the 5' RACE reads through MiXCR, storing one row per CDR3 protein. The table includes 20,000 or so distinct CDR3 sequences, about 9% detected once. This clonotype has ten or more counts. Sequenced here: PBMCs, sampled at follow-up. The chain links TRBV23-1 to TRBJ2-2; D is perhaps TRBD1 or TRBD2 (5 bases each). TRBV23-1 is designated an ORF whose function remains uncertain. The TCR originated in a female donor with early-stage non-small cell lung cancer. The CDR3 protein is CAQAFRVRTGPSNTGELFF. Here the CDR3 DNA reads TGCGCCCAAGCCTTTCGGGTCCGGACGGGGCCATCGAACACCGGGGAGCTGTTTTTT.